The clone carrying this T cell receptor (beta chain) was counted only a few times. V was clipped by 4 bases and J by 1 base; unmatched bases: 1. In germline, CDR1 is MDHEN, CDR2 SYDVKM. This CDR3 is built from 15 residues. Authors' processing steps: Reference gene primers were amplified, and this amplification served to estimate nucleated cell counts. The repertoire was sequenced with immunoSEQ multiplex PCR; TCRdb's copy has only in-frame clones and lacks some. The V and J calls and clone size were taken over from that table, and D and trimming were inferred from the DNA. The sample yields 150,000 to 200,000 clones, 76% seen once. This sample was taken from a study of blood T cell repertoires in COVID-19. Study background: Samples of COVID-19 (acute and convalescent) were obtained from the United States, Italy and Spain. PBMCs, B-cell-depleted T cells, or T cells were the source of the cDNA or gDNA that made up the material.

Specimen: peripheral blood. This receptor was identified in a woman aged 45-65 years with active or convalescent COVID-19. V usage is TRBV28 and J usage is TRBJ2-1, with TRBD2 matching over 10 bases. DNA of the CDR3: TGTGCCAGCAGTTCAGCGGGAGGGTCCTACAATGAGCAGTTCTTC. This translates into CASSSAGGSYNEQFF. Complete variable domain (other parts from reference TRBV28 and TRBJ2-1): DVKVTQSSRYLVKRTGEKVFLECVQDMDHENMFWYRQDPGLGLRLIYFSYDVKMKEKGDIPEGYSVSREKKERFSLILESASTNQTSMYLCASSSAGGSYNEQFFGPGTRLTVL.